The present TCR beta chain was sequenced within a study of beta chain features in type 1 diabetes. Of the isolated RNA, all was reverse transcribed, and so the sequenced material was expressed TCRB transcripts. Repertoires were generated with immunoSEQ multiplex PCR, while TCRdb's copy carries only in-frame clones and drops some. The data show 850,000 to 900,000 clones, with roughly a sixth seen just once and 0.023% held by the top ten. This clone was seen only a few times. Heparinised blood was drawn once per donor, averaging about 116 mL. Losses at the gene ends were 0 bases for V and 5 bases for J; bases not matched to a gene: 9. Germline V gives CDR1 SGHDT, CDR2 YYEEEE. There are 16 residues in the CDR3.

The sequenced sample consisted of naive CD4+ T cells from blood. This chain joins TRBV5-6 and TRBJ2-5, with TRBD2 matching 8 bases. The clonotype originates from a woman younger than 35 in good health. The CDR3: CASSLGAGTRPETQYF. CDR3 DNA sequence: TGTGCCAGCAGCTTGGGGGCCGGGACTAGACCTGAGACCCAGTACTTC.